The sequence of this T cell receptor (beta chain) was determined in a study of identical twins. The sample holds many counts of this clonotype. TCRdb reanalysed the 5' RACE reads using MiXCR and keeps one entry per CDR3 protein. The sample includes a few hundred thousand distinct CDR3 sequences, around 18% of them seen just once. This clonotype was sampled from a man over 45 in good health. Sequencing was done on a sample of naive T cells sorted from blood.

This chain's CDR3 is CASSLASGLADYNEQFF. CDR3 in DNA: TGTGCCAGCAGCTTGGCGTCCGGGCTAGCGGATTACAATGAGCAGTTCTTC. The chain has TRBV5-6 and TRBJ2-1; 7 bases are shared with TRBD2. CDR3 length: 17 residues. Germline trimming cut 0 bases from V and 4 bases from J; bases unmatched to any gene: 10. CDR1 is SGHDT, CDR2 YYEEEE, per germline.